These 17 T cell receptor beta chains came from one sample sequenced in a study of identical twins. TCRdb re-called the 5' RACE reads with MiXCR, one entry per CDR3 protein. The table has 200,000 to 250,000 distinct CDR3 sequences, around 15% seen once. The sequencing sample was made of memory (CD45RO+) T cells sorted from blood. The receptors here all came from a woman between 18 and 29 years old in good health.

The V call is TRBV10-2, the J call TRBJ1-1, with a possible D match to TRBD1 (5 bases). Deletions cut 1 base from V and 4 bases from J, with 13 bases between. This CDR3 contains 15 residues. Looked up from germline, CDR1 is WSHSY and CDR2 is SAAADI. In DNA form, the CDR3 reads TGCGCCAGCAGTGAGTACTCCGGGGGTACCACTGAAGCTTTCTTT. It yields the protein CASSEYSGGTTEAFF.

The chain employs TRBV20-1 and TRBJ2-7; 11 bases align to TRBD2. The CDR3 is made up of 15 amino acids. The trim removed 3 bases at V and 1 base at J, leaving 5 bases unmatched. CDR1 DFQATT and CDR2 SNEGSKA come from the germline V gene (reference sequence). CDR3 residues: CSARSLAGVSYEQYF. For the CDR3, the DNA is TGCAGTGCTAGGTCACTAGCGGGGGTTTCCTACGAGCAGTACTTC.

This clonotype was seen a handful of times. The chain is built from TRBV4-2 and TRBJ2-1, with 13 bases that match TRBD2. CDR3 size: 18 residues. CDR1 is LGHNA and CDR2 is YNFKEQ in the germline V gene. V lost 4 bases, J lost 0 bases, and 6 bases stayed unmatched. The CDR3 spells CASSPRLAGGFSYNEQFF. The DNA of the CDR3 is TGTGCCAGCAGCCCCCGACTAGCGGGGGGATTCTCCTACAATGAGCAGTTCTTC.

The chain joins TRBV25-1 to TRBJ2-7, with D perhaps TRBD2 (6 bases). The CDR3 is made up of 16 amino acids. Germline-derived CDR1 and CDR2 are MGHDK and SYGVNS. Between the trimmed V and J ends, which lost 2 bases and 0 bases, there was a span of 14 bases. CDR3: CASSENRASDSYEQYF. For the CDR3, the DNA is TGTGCCAGCAGTGAAAATAGAGCTAGCGACTCCTACGAGCAGTACTTC.

The V and J genes are TRBV9 and TRBJ2-2, with no clear D. The germline V gene has CDR1 SGDLS and CDR2 YYNGEE. V lost 6 bases, J lost 1 base, and 7 bases lay in between. The CDR3 totals 13 residues. In nucleotides, the CDR3 is TGTGCCAGCACCTGGGGGAACACCGGGGAGCTGTTTTTT. Amino acids: CASTWGNTGELFF.

This clonotype has just a few counts. The chain is built from TRBV6-5 and TRBJ2-7, with TRBD1 identical over 7 bases. This CDR3 region has 13 residues. With 2 bases clipped from V and 4 bases from J, the junction kept 2 bases outside the gene matches. Germline loops: CDR1 MNHEY, CDR2 SVGAGI. Here the CDR3 reads CASSYRQGYEQYF. CDR3 in DNA: TGTGCCAGCAGTTACCGACAGGGTTACGAGCAGTACTTC.

V usage is TRBV3-1 and J usage is TRBJ2-5; D unclear. The CDR3 covers 12 residues. Germline CDR1 and CDR2: LGHDT and YNNKEL (reference sequence). With 0 bases removed from V and 4 bases from J, the gap between germline ends came to 3 bases. DNA for the CDR3: TGTGCCAGCAGCCAAGAAGGAGAGACCCAGTACTTC. Translating it yields CASSQEGETQYF.

The chain links TRBV10-3 to TRBJ2-1; TRBD2 is a possible D gene (6 bases). CDR3 size: 15 residues. Germline CDR1 reads ENHRY; CDR2 reads SYGVKD. Trimming removed 2 bases from V and 10 bases from J, with 18 bases in between. The CDR3, as DNA: TGTGCCATCAGTGAGGGCGAGCCGGGGGTAATAGAGCAGTTCTTC. Protein: CAISEGEPGVIEQFF.

In this sample, this clonotype turned up a few times. The gene calls are TRBV20-1 and TRBJ2-7; maybe TRBD1 (6 bases). The V gene's germline CDR1 is DFQATT and CDR2 SNEGSKA (reference sequence). V lost 6 bases and J 6 bases, leaving 15 bases between the germline ends. CDR3 size: 12 residues. The CDR3 here is CSAYRAGSEQYF. Written as DNA, the CDR3 is TGCAGTGCGTACAGGGCTGGAAGCGAGCAGTACTTC.

The table lists this clonotype with many counts. The chain employs TRBV12-3 or TRBV12-4 and TRBJ1-2, with D possibly matching TRBD1 (5 bases). The CDR3 runs 14 residues. Trimming took off 5 bases at V and 6 bases at J, with 16 bases between the two ends. CDR3 bases: TGTGCCAGCAGTCGTCCCCAGGGTCTACATGGCTACACCTTC. Its translation: CASSRPQGLHGYTF.

The rearrangement uses TRBV9 and TRBJ2-5; D is tentatively TRBD1 or TRBD2 (5 bases each). V dropped 0 bases and J dropped 4 bases, with 10 bases sitting between them. CDR1 SGDLS and CDR2 YYNGEE come from the germline V gene. The length of the CDR3 is 14 residues. CDR3 amino acids: CASSVVWDAETQYF. CDR3 nucleotides: TGTGCCAGCAGCGTAGTGTGGGACGCAGAGACCCAGTACTTC.

The table lists this clonotype with a few counts. V is TRBV20-1 and J is TRBJ2-5; 10 positions match TRBD2. The CDR3 runs to 14 residues. CDR1 DFQATT and CDR2 SNEGSKA come from the germline V gene (reference sequence). This CDR3 reads CSLLLAGVQETQYF. CDR3 in DNA: TGCAGCCTACTTCTAGCGGGAGTTCAAGAGACCCAGTACTTC.

This clonotype was counted at least ten times. This sequence joins TRBV4-3 and TRBJ2-1; no firm D call. The V end lost 1 base, the J end lost 6 bases, and 13 bases lay between the germline ends. The length of the CDR3 is 15 residues. Germline V gene sequence: CDR1 LGHNA, CDR2 YSLEER. The CDR3 here is CASSQVRGAINEQFF. Here the CDR3 DNA reads TGCGCCAGCAGCCAAGTAAGAGGTGCGATCAATGAGCAGTTCTTC.

There are a few counts of this clonotype. The rearrangement joins TRBV7-3 to TRBJ2-3; D is ambiguous. Trimming stripped 1 base from V and 4 bases from J, with 12 bases between. CDR1 is SGHTA and CDR2 is FQGTGA in the germline V gene. The CDR3 runs to 15 residues. CDR3 sequence: CASSLSPGLPDTQYF. For the CDR3, the DNA is TGTGCCAGCAGCTTAAGCCCCGGGCTTCCAGATACGCAGTATTTT.

A few counts support this clonotype. CDR3 DNA sequence: TGTGCCAGCACCCCCCTCGGGCTAGCGGCTAACAATGAGCAGTTCTTC. Translating gives CASTPLGLAANNEQFF. The J gene is TRBJ2-1, the V gene TRBV7-9; 7 bases line up with TRBD2. Germline V gene lookup returns CDR1 SEHNR and CDR2 FQNEAQ (reference sequence). Trimming cost V 7 bases and J 5 bases; bases outside gene matches: 14. There are 16 residues in the CDR3.

This rearrangement joins TRBV27 to TRBJ2-3; 15 bases are a match to TRBD2. The CDR3 spans 18 residues. Germline loops: CDR1 MNHEY, CDR2 SMNVEV (reference sequence). After removal of 5 bases from V and 3 bases from J, the junction contained 9 bases not matched to a gene. The CDR3 nucleotides are TGTGCCAGCAGTCTTTTTGGACTAGCGGGGGGGATAACAGATACGCAGTATTTT. Its translation is CASSLFGLAGGITDTQYF.

This clonotype has a handful of counts. The chain combines TRBV21-1 with TRBJ2-7; the table's D call TRBD2 went unverified against the DNA. TRBV21-1 is a documented pseudogene. The CDR3 length is 16 residues. CDR3 in DNA: TGTGCCAGCAGCGAGGGACTAGCGGGGGTCTCCTACGAGCAGTACTTC. Protein sequence: CASSEGLAGVSYEQYF.